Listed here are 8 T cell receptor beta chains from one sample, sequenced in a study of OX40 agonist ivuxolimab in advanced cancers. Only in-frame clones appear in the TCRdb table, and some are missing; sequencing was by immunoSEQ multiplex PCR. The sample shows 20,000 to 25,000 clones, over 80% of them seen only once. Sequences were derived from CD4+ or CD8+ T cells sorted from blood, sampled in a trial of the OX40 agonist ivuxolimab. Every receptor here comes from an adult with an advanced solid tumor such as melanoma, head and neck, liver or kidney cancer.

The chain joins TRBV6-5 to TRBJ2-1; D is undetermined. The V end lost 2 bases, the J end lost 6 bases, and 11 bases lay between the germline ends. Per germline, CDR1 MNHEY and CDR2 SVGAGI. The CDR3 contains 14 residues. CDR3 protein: CASSYDPVANEQFF. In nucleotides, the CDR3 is TGTGCCAGCAGTTACGACCCAGTGGCCAATGAGCAGTTCTTC.

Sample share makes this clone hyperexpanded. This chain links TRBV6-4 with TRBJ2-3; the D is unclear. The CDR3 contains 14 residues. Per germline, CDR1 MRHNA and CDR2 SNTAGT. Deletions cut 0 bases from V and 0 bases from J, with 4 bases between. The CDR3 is CASSDSMSTDTQYF. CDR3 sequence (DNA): TGTGCCAGCAGTGACTCTATGAGCACAGATACGCAGTATTTT.

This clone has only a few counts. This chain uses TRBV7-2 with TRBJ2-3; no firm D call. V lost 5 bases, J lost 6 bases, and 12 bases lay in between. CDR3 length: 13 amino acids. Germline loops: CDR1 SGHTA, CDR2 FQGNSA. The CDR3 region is CASSGNDGDTQYF. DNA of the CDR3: TGTGCCAGCAGCGGGAACGACGGGGATACGCAGTATTTT.

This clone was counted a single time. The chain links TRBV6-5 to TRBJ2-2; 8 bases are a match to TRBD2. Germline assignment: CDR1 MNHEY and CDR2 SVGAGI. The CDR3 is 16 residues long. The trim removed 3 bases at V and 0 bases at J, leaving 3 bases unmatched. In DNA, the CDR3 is TGTGCCAGCAGTTATTTACTAGCGGCGAACACCGGGGAGCTGTTTTTT. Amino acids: CASSYLLAANTGELFF.

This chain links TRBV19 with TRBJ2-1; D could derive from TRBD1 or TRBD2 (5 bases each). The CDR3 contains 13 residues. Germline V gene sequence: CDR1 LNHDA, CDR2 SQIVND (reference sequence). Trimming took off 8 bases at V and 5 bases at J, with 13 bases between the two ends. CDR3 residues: CASGSGPNNEQFF. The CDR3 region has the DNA TGTGCCAGTGGTTCGGGGCCAAACAATGAGCAGTTCTTC.

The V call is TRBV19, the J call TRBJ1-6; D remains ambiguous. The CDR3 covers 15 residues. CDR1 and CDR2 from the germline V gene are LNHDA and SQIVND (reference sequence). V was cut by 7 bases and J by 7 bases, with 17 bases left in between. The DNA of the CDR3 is TGTGCCAGTACTCTAATGGGGTCTCGGAATTCACCCCTCCACTTT. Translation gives CASTLMGSRNSPLHF.

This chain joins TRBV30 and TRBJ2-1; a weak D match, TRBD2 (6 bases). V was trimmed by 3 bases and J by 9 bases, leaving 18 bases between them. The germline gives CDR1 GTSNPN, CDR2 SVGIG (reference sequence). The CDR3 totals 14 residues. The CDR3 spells CAWSRGTLQVEQFF. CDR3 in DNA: TGTGCCTGGAGCCGGGGGACCCTCCAGGTTGAGCAGTTCTTC.

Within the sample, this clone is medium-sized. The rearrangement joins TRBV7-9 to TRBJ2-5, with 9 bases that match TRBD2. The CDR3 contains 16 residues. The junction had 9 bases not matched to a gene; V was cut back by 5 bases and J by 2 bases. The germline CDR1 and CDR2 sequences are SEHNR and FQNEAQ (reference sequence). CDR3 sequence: CASSPIGLAGQETQYF. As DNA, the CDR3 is TGTGCCAGCAGCCCAATCGGTCTAGCGGGGCAAGAGACCCAGTACTTC.